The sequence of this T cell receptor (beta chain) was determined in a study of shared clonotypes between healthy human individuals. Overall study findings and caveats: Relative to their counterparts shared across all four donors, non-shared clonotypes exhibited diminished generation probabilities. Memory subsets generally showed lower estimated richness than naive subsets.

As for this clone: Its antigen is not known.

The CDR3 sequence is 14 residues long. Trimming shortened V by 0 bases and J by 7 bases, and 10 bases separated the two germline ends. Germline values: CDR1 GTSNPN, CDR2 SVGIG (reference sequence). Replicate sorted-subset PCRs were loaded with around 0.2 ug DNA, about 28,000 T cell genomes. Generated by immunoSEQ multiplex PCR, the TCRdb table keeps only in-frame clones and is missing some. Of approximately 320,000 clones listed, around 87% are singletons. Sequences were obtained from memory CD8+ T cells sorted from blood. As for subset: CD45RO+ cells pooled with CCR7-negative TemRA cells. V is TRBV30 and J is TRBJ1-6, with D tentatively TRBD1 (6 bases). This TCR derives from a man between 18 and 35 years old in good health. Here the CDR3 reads CAWSVQGRNSPLHF. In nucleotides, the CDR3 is TGTGCCTGGAGTGTACAGGGCCGAAATTCACCCCTCCACTTT. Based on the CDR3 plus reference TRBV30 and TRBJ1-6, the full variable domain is SQTIHQWPATLVQPVGSPLSLECTVEGTSNPNLYWYRQAAGRGLQLLFYSVGIGQISSEVPQNLSASRPQDRQFILSSKKLLLSDSGFYLCAWSVQGRNSPLHFGNGTRLTVT.